This T cell receptor beta chain was identified in a study of cytomegalovirus exposure and HLA in healthy donors. Turning to the study itself: A later analysis reported the same platform for the 120 validation repertoires and the approximately 700 first-cohort repertoires. Overall study results and limits: The study listed roughly 160 cytomegalovirus-associated TCR beta chains.

It was the approximately 130-subject validation cohort, separate from the 666-subject first cohort, to which the donors belonged. Repertoires were generated with immunoSEQ multiplex PCR, while TCRdb's copy carries only in-frame clones and drops some. This repertoire shows roughly 150,000 clones, approximately 94% found once; its top ten account for over 1.5%. A note on this clone: What it binds is unknown.

Germline-derived CDR1 and CDR2 are MNHEY and SVGAGI. There are 13 residues in the CDR3. V is TRBV6-5 and J is TRBJ2-1; TRBD2 aligns across 9 bases. The sequencing sample was made of PBMCs. The clonotype originates from a man aged 18-30 years in good health and CMV-seropositive. In DNA, the CDR3 is TGTGCGGCGGGGGGGAGTCCCGCATCTGAGCAGTTCTTC. It is translated as CAAGGSPASEQFF.